Presented here are 16 T cell receptor beta chains from one specimen sequenced in a study of blood T cell repertoires in COVID-19. Assay: immunoSEQ multiplex PCR; the TCRdb copy retains only in-frame clones and omits some. The table lists about 68,000 clones, 80% to 90% of them singletons, with under 3% in the top ten. Sequencing was performed on peripheral blood. Every receptor here comes from a man aged 50 to 59 with acute or convalescent COVID-19.

The chain joins TRBV3-1 (or the pseudogene TRBV3-2) to TRBJ1-2, with D unclear. Germline CDR1 and CDR2: LGHDT and YNNKEL (reference sequence). The CDR3 runs 15 residues. V shed 0 bases and J shed 0 bases, with 8 bases lying between them. This CDR3 reads CASSQELTPNYGYTF. CDR3 DNA: TGTGCCAGCAGCCAAGAACTAACCCCTAACTATGGCTACACCTTC.

The V gene is TRBV7-2, the J gene TRBJ1-5, with D perhaps matching TRBD1 (6 bases). V was clipped by 2 bases and J by 7 bases, with 15 bases between them. CDR1 SGHTA and CDR2 FQGNSA come from the germline V gene. This CDR3 has 15 residues. The CDR3 region has the DNA TGTGCCAGCAGCTTATCCGGACAGTGGGGCCAGCCCCAGCATTTT. As protein: CASSLSGQWGQPQHF.

The V gene is TRBV3-1 (or the pseudogene TRBV3-2), the J gene TRBJ2-2, with a possible D match to TRBD2 (5 bases). The V gene lost 5 bases and the J gene lost 6 bases, with 19 bases spanning the gap. From germline, CDR1 is LGHDT and CDR2 YNNKEL (reference sequence). The CDR3 is 16 amino acids. CDR3 region: CASSSVGLAGAGELFF. The CDR3 DNA sequence: TGTGCCAGCAGCTCCGTCGGGCTAGCCGGAGCCGGGGAGCTGTTTTTT.

This chain uses TRBV10-3 with TRBJ1-1; maybe TRBD1 (5 bases). Germline values: CDR1 ENHRY, CDR2 SYGVKD. CDR3 length: 13 residues. V was shortened by 7 bases and J by 2 bases, with 11 bases between the two germline ends. Written as DNA, the CDR3 is TGTGCCATCACCATGACAGAAAACACTGAAGCTTTCTTT. Protein: CAITMTENTEAFF.

CDR3 in amino acids: CAISDPGNSGNTIYF. The CDR3 nucleotides read TGTGCCATCAGTGACCCAGGGAACTCTGGAAACACCATATATTTT. This chain joins TRBV10-3 and TRBJ1-3, with D tentatively TRBD1 (5 bases). CDR1 and CDR2 (germline): ENHRY, SYGVKD. This CDR3 has 15 amino acids. The V end was cut by 3 bases, the J end by 0 bases, with 9 bases between.

J is TRBJ2-7 and V is TRBV18, with D possibly being TRBD2 (5 bases). The CDR3 runs 14 residues. CDR1 and CDR2 (germline): KGHSH, LQKENI. Trimming removed 3 bases from V and 3 bases from J, with 12 bases in between. This CDR3 reads CASSPRASSYEQYF. In DNA form, the CDR3 reads TGTGCCAGCTCACCCCGAGCTAGCAGCTACGAGCAGTACTTC. Looking up the rest from reference TRBV18 and TRBJ2-7 gives the full variable domain: NAGVMQNPRHLVRRRGQEARLRCSPMKGHSHVYWYRQLPEEGLKFMVYLQKENIIDESGMPKERFSAEFPKEGPSILRIQQVVRGDSAAYFCASSPRASSYEQYFGPGTRLTVT.

The CDR3 loop is CATSAVQSNQPQHF. CDR3 DNA sequence: TGTGCCACCAGTGCCGTACAGAGCAATCAGCCCCAGCATTTT. The chain couples TRBV24-1 to TRBJ1-5, with D uncertain. The CDR3 covers 14 residues. Trimming removed 5 bases from V and 1 base from J, with 8 bases in between. Germline-derived CDR1 and CDR2 are KGHDR and SFDVKD.

The chain uses TRBV18 and TRBJ2-1, with D perhaps matching TRBD2 (6 bases). This CDR3 is built from 16 residues. V lost 1 base and J 3 bases, leaving 13 bases between the germline ends. Germline V gene data show CDR1 as KGHSH and CDR2 as LQKENI. The CDR3: CASSPQLLADYNEQFF. The CDR3 nucleotides are TGTGCCAGCTCACCACAACTGTTAGCGGACTACAATGAGCAGTTCTTC. Combining the CDR3 with reference TRBV18 and TRBJ2-1 gives the whole variable domain NAGVMQNPRHLVRRRGQEARLRCSPMKGHSHVYWYRQLPEEGLKFMVYLQKENIIDESGMPKERFSAEFPKEGPSILRIQQVVRGDSAAYFCASSPQLLADYNEQFFGPGTRLTVL.

The chain couples TRBV4-2 to TRBJ2-3; 11 positions match TRBD2. Per the germline V gene, CDR1 is LGHNA and CDR2 is YNFKEQ. This CDR3 has 18 amino acids. V dropped 2 bases and J dropped 3; count of bases not matched to a gene: 10. Here the CDR3 DNA reads TGTGCCAGCAGCCAATTCCGGACTAGCGGGTCTGGGACAGATACGCAGTATTTT. Protein sequence: CASSQFRTSGSGTDTQYF.

The chain combines TRBV7-2 with TRBJ1-5, with TRBD1 identical over 7 bases. J was trimmed by 3 bases and V by 4 bases; bases with no gene match: 6. Germline V CDR1 and CDR2: SGHTA, FQGNSA. The CDR3 has 15 residues. The CDR3 sequence: CASSSRGGPNQPQHF. The CDR3 DNA reads TGTGCCAGCAGCTCCAGAGGGGGCCCCAATCAGCCCCAGCATTTT. Using reference TRBV7-2 and TRBJ1-5 for the parts outside the CDR3, the full variable domain is GAGVSQSPSNKVTEKGKDVELRCDPISGHTALYWYRQSLGQGLEFLIYFQGNSAPDKSGLPSDRFSAERTGGSVSTLTIQRTQQEDSAVYLCASSSRGGPNQPQHFGDGTRLSIL.

This chain uses TRBV30 with TRBJ1-4, with a weak D call TRBD1 (5 bases). The germline gives CDR1 GTSNPN, CDR2 SVGIG (reference sequence). This CDR3 comprises 15 residues. The V end was cut by 0 bases, the J end by 0 bases, with 8 bases between. CDR3 DNA: TGTGCCTGGAGTGTTGGACAATCAACTAATGAAAAACTGTTTTTT. Its translation: CAWSVGQSTNEKLFF. Full variable domain (remainder filled in from reference TRBV30 and TRBJ1-4): SQTIHQWPATLVQPVGSPLSLECTVEGTSNPNLYWYRQAAGRGLQLLFYSVGIGQISSEVPQNLSASRPQDRQFILSSKKLLLSDSGFYLCAWSVGQSTNEKLFFGSGTQLSVL.

The chain uses TRBV5-1 and TRBJ1-1, with D perhaps matching TRBD1 (5 bases). The V gene lost 0 bases and the J gene lost 2 bases, with 8 bases spanning the gap. Per germline, CDR1 SGHRS and CDR2 YFSETQ. The CDR3 runs to 14 residues. CDR3 nucleotides: TGCGCCAGCAGCTTGGACAGGCCCAACACTGAAGCTTTCTTT. It codes for CASSLDRPNTEAFF. Variable domain in full (rest from reference TRBV5-1 and TRBJ1-1): KAGVTQTPRYLIKTRGQQVTLSCSPISGHRSVSWYQQTPGQGLQFLFEYFSETQRNKGNFPGRFSGRQFSNSRSEMNVSTLELGDSALYLCASSLDRPNTEAFFGQGTRLTVV.

The rearrangement joins TRBV7-2 to TRBJ2-7; 8 nucleotides match TRBD2. Germline trimming cut 3 bases from V and 4 bases from J; bases unmatched to any gene: 20. The CDR3 spans 19 residues. The germline gives CDR1 SGHTA, CDR2 FQGNSA. CDR3 sequence reads: CASSFGRGSGRAQRYEQYF. DNA of the CDR3: TGTGCCAGCAGCTTTGGTCGGGGGAGCGGGAGAGCGCAGAGGTACGAGCAGTACTTC.

This rearrangement joins TRBV19 to TRBJ1-5; 8 nucleotides agree with TRBD1. Germline assignment: CDR1 LNHDA and CDR2 SQIVND (reference sequence). The CDR3 sequence is 15 residues long. Trimming took 7 bases from V and 1 from J; bases not matched to a gene: 6. The CDR3 loop reads CASISDRDSNQPQHF. The CDR3 nucleotides are TGTGCCAGTATCTCGGACAGGGACAGCAATCAGCCCCAGCATTTT.

The CDR3 protein is CATSESGLAAPRVDEQFF. CDR3 bases: TGTGCCACCAGTGAATCGGGACTAGCGGCCCCCCGGGTTGATGAGCAGTTCTTC. The chain combines TRBV24-1 with TRBJ2-1, with 11 positions matching TRBD2. CDR3 size: 18 residues. Germline CDR1 reads KGHDR; CDR2 reads SFDVKD. The V segment lost 4 bases and the J segment 8 bases; nucleotides outside the gene matches: 15.

This chain uses TRBV18 with TRBJ2-3, with 9 bases aligning to TRBD2. V trimming: 2 bases; J trimming: 5 bases; junction bases outside the gene matches: 5. The CDR3 is 15 residues long. Germline assignment: CDR1 KGHSH and CDR2 LQKENI. The CDR3 spells CASSPTSLAGDTQYF. The CDR3 DNA reads TGTGCCAGCTCACCAACGTCACTAGCGGGAGATACGCAGTATTTT.